This T cell receptor (beta chain) was identified during a study of OX40 agonist ivuxolimab in advanced cancers. Study-level points and caveats: More expanded clones were seen, on average, in CD8+ T cells than in CD4+. Within 6 weeks, CD4+ and CD8+ blood T cells expanded clonally at 0.1 to 3.0 mg/kg. People who partly responded at 0.1-3.0 mg/kg had some of the least clonal expansion seen.

To note about this clone: The antigen is not known.

Clones were sequenced by immunoSEQ multiplex PCR, and TCRdb holds only the in-frame ones, with some missing. The table lists some 11,000 clones, 80% of them singletons. The CDR3 is 14 amino acids. V lost 7 bases, J lost 1 base, and 13 bases lay in between. Germline loops: CDR1 SGHAT, CDR2 FQNNGV. This specimen consisted of CD4+ or CD8+ T cells sorted from blood, obtained in a trial of the OX40 agonist ivuxolimab. The origin of this receptor is an adult with an advanced solid tumor such as melanoma, head and neck, liver or kidney cancer. V is TRBV11-2 and J is TRBJ1-1; perhaps TRBD1 as D (6 bases). In DNA form, the CDR3 reads TGTGCCAGCACCAAGGACAGAGGGAACACTGAAGCTTTCTTT. It specifies CASTKDRGNTEAFF.